The clone carrying this T cell receptor beta chain was counted many times. Its cognate antigen is unknown. This sample was taken from a study of blood T cells in healthy people across ages. On the study more broadly: In model experiments, template switching was able to capture about one barcoded beta molecule for every two T cells that were present. Overall study findings and caveats: Strong correlation was found linking TCR beta diversity to naive T cell percentage.

The CDR3 is 16 residues long. Germline V gives CDR1 MNHEY, CDR2 SMNVEV (reference sequence). Trimming at V came to 4 bases and at J to 6 bases, leaving 5 bases not matched to a gene. A second PCR of 7 to 11 cycles used a sample-barcoded 5' primer and a J-beta primer mix. Researchers report that a template-switch adaptor with 12 random nucleotides tagged each cDNA molecule. TCRdb fed the 5' RACE reads into MiXCR, producing one record per CDR3 protein. The sample yields 380,000 or so distinct CDR3 sequences, 45% to 60% seen once. Sequenced material: blood. The TCR sequence derives from a man aged 55-75 years in good health. The chain carries TRBV27 and TRBJ2-3; 15 bases fit TRBD2. The CDR3 is CASSWAGTSGGDTQYF. The CDR3 nucleotides read TGTGCCAGCAGTTGGGCCGGGACTAGCGGGGGGGATACGCAGTATTTT.